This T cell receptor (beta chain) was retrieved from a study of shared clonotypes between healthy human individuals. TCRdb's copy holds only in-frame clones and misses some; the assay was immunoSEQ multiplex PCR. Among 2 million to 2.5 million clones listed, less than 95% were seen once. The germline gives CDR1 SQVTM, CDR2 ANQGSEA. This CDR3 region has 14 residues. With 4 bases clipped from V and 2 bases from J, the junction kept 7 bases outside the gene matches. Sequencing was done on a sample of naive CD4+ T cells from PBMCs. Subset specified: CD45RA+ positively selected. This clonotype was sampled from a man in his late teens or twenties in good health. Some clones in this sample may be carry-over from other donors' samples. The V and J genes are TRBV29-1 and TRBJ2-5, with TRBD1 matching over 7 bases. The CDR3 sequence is CSVAFGQAQETQYF. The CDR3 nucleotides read TGCAGCGTTGCCTTCGGACAGGCTCAAGAGACCCAGTACTTC.